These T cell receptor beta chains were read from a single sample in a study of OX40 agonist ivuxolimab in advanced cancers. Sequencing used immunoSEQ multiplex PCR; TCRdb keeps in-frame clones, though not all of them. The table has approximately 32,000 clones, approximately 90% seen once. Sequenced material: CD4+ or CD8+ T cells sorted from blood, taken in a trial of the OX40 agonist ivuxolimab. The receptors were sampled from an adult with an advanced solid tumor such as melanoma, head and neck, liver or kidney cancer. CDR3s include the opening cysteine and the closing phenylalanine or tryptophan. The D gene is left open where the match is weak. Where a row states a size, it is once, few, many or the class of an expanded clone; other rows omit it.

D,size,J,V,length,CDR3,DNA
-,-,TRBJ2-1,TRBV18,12,CASSLYLDEQFF,TGTGCCAGCTCACTCTACCTAGATGAGCAGTTCTTC
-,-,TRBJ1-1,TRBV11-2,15,CASSPGMAGGTEAFF,TGTGCCAGCAGCCCCGGGATGGCGGGAGGCACTGAAGCTTTCTTT
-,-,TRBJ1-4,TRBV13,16,CASSPDRFATNEKLFF,TGTGCCAGCAGCCCTGACAGGTTTGCAACTAATGAAAAACTGTTTTTT
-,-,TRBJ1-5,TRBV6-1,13,CASKRHGNQPQHF,TGTGCCAGCAAGAGACACGGCAATCAGCCCCAGCATTTT
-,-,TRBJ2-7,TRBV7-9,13,CASSLGDWGEQYF,TGTGCCAGCAGCTTGGGGGACTGGGGAGAGCAGTACTTC
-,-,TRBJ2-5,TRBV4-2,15,CASSLFSGTAETQYF,TGTGCCAGCAGCTTGTTTAGCGGCACTGCAGAGACCCAGTACTTC
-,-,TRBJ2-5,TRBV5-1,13,CASSLEAWETQYF,TGCGCCAGCAGCTTGGAGGCTTGGGAGACCCAGTACTTC
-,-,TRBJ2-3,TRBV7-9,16,CASSDPLGALTDTQYF,TGTGCCAGCAGCGACCCCTTAGGGGCCCTCACAGATACGCAGTATTTT
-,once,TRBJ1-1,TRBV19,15,CASSIRRGLDTEAFF,TGTGCCAGTAGTATACGGCGGGGGTTGGACACTGAAGCTTTCTTT
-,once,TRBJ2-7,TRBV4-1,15,CASSQEPQVVYEQYF,TGCGCCAGCAGCCAAGAACCACAGGTAGTCTACGAGCAGTACTTC
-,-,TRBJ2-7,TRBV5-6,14,CASSPWGQAYEQYF,TGTGCCAGCAGCCCGTGGGGGCAGGCCTACGAGCAGTACTTC
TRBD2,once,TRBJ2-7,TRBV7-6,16,CASSSGLAGGTYEQYF,TGTGCCAGCAGCTCCGGGCTAGCGGGGGGGACCTACGAGCAGTACTTC
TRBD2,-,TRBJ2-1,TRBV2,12,CASSGDYGEQFF,TGTGCCAGCAGTGGGGACTACGGTGAGCAGTTCTTC
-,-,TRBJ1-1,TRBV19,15,CASSTGRRLNTEAFF,TGTGCCAGTAGTACAGGGCGAAGATTGAACACTGAAGCTTTCTTT
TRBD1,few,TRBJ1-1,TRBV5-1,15,CASSLVVQGAAEAFF,TGCGCCAGCAGCTTGGTTGTTCAGGGGGCAGCTGAAGCTTTCTTT
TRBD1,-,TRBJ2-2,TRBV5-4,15,CASSLQGARTGELFF,TGTGCCAGCAGCCTGCAGGGGGCTAGGACCGGGGAGCTGTTTTTT
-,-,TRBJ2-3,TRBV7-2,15,CASSHSGQSTDTQYF,TGTGCCAGCAGCCATAGCGGACAGAGCACAGATACGCAGTATTTT
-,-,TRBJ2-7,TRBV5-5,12,CASSFGLTEQYF,TGTGCCAGCAGCTTCGGACTTACCGAGCAGTACTTC
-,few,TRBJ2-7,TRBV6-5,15,CASSYARAIPYEQYF,TGTGCCAGCAGTTACGCAAGGGCCATCCCCTACGAGCAGTACTTC
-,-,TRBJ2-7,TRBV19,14,CASSQGNRVDEQYF,TGTGCCAGTAGTCAGGGTAACAGGGTCGACGAGCAGTACTTC
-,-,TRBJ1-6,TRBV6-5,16,CASSYSNGRFNSPLHF,TGTGCCAGCAGTTACTCGAATGGGCGGTTTAATTCACCCCTCCACTTT
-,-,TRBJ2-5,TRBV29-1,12,CSVRASVETQYF,TGCAGCGTTCGGGCATCCGTGGAGACCCAGTACTTC
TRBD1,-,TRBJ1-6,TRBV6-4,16,CASVLWGGQRNSPLHF,TGTGCCAGCGTCCTCTGGGGGGGACAGCGAAATTCACCCCTCCACTTT
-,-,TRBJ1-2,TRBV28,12,CASSPRVAGYTF,TGTGCCAGCAGTCCCAGGGTGGCGGGCTACACCTTC
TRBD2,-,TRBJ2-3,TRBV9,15,CASSVSGSSADTQYF,TGTGCCAGCAGCGTTAGCGGGAGTAGTGCAGATACGCAGTATTTT
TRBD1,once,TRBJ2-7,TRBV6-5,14,CASRTGTGVDEQYF,TGTGCCAGCAGGACCGGGACAGGGGTTGACGAGCAGTACTTC
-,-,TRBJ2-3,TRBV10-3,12,CAIKESLDTQYF,TGTGCCATCAAAGAATCACTAGATACGCAGTATTTT
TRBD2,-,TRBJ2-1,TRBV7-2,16,CASSLTWTSGYNEQFF,TGTGCCAGCAGCCTAACTTGGACTAGCGGTTACAATGAGCAGTTCTTC
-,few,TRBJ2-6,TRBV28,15,CASSSPLSGANVLTF,TGTGCCAGCAGTTCTCCCTTATCTGGGGCCAACGTCCTGACTTTC
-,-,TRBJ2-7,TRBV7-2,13,CASSAGPTYEQYF,TGTGCCAGCAGCGCGGGGCCAACCTACGAGCAGTACTTC
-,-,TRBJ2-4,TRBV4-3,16,CASSQDSGSRKNIQYF,TGCGCCAGCAGCCAAGATTCAGGGTCGAGGAAAAACATTCAGTACTTC
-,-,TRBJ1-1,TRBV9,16,CASSRQGWGMNTEAFF,TGTGCCAGCAGTCGTCAGGGGTGGGGTATGAACACTGAAGCTTTCTTT
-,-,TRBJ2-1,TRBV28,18,CASSSPLFRDQGSNEQFF,TGTGCCAGCAGTTCTCCCCTCTTCCGGGACCAAGGGTCCAATGAGCAGTTCTTC
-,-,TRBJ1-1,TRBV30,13,CAWSVQGNTEAFF,TGTGCCTGGAGTGTACAGGGGAACACTGAAGCTTTCTTT
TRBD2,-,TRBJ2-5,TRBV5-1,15,CASSSAGTSYETQYF,TGCGCCAGCAGCTCCGCCGGGACTAGCTACGAGACCCAGTACTTC
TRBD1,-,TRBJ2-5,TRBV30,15,CAWSVAQGASETQYF,TGTGCCTGGAGTGTGGCGCAGGGGGCAAGCGAGACCCAGTACTTC
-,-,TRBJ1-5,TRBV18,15,CASSPRGESNQPQHF,TGTGCCAGCTCACCTAGGGGGGAGAGCAATCAGCCCCAGCATTTT
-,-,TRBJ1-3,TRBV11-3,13,CASSEGIRNTIYF,TGTGCCAGCAGCGAGGGGATCAGGAACACCATATATTTT
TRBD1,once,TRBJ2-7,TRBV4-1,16,CASSRATGTGGYEQYF,TGCGCCAGCAGCCGAGCTACCGGGACAGGGGGCTACGAGCAGTACTTC
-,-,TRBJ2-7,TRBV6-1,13,CASSRTLSYEQYF,TGTGCCAGCAGCCGGACACTTTCCTACGAGCAGTACTTC
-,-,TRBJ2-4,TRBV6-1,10,CASREGIQYF,TGTGCCAGCAGGGAGGGCATTCAGTACTTC
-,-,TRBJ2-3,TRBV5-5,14,CASSLGRVPDTQYF,TGTGCCAGCAGCTTGGGGAGGGTTCCAGATACGCAGTATTTT